This TCR beta chain was obtained from a study of shared clonotypes between healthy human individuals. Germline CDR1 SGHKS, CDR2 YYEKEE (reference sequence). Between the trimmed V and J ends, which lost 4 bases and 4 bases, there was a span of 8 bases. The CDR3 runs to 12 residues. Profiled with immunoSEQ multiplex PCR; TCRdb holds only in-frame clones, not every one. The table lists approximately 97,000 clones, 67% of them singletons. This sequence joins TRBV5-5 and TRBJ2-5, with D perhaps matching TRBD2 (5 bases). This receptor was obtained from a man aged 25 to 40 in good health. Sequencing was carried out using memory CD8+ T cells sorted from blood. Subset specified: CD45RO+ cells pooled with CCR7-negative TemRA cells. This CDR3 reads CASSHRGETQYF. The CDR3 DNA reads TGTGCCAGCAGCCACCGGGGAGAGACCCAGTACTTC.